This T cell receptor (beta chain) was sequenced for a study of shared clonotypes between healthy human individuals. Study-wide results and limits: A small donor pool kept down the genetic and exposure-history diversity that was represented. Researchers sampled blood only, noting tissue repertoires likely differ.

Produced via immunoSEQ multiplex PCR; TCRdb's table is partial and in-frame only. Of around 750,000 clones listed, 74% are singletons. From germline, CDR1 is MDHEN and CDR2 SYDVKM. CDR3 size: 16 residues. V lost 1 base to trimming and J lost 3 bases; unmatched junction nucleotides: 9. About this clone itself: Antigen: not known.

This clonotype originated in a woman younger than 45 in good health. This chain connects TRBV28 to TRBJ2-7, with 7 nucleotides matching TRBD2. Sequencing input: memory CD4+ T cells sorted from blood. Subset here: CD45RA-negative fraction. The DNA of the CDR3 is TGTGCCAGCAGTTTATCGGGGCTAGCGGCTAACTACGAGCAGTACTTC. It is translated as CASSLSGLAANYEQYF.